A single sample is the source of the 32 T cell receptor beta chains below, sequenced in a study of shared clonotypes between healthy human individuals. Sequenced by immunoSEQ multiplex PCR; TCRdb stores in-frame clones only, minus some. The sample carries 2,100,000 or so clones, almost 96% recorded once. The sequencing sample was made of naive CD4+ T cells sorted from blood. Subset defined: CD45RA+ positively selected. Every receptor here comes from a man younger than 35 in good health.

This clone was counted a single time. The V and J genes are TRBV4-1 and TRBJ2-3; D is ambiguous. The V end lost 0 bases, the J end lost 7 bases, and 14 bases lay between the germline ends. The germline gives CDR1 MGHRA, CDR2 YSYEKL. This CDR3 region has 15 residues. As DNA, the CDR3 is TGCGCCAGCAGCCAAGATTGGGCTAAATCCAATACGCAGTATTTT. This encodes CASSQDWAKSNTQYF.

V and J are TRBV5-4 and TRBJ2-3; no clear D. V lost 0 bases to trimming and J lost 8 bases, with 13 bases between them. There are 14 residues in the CDR3. The V gene's germline CDR1 is SGHNT and CDR2 YYREEE (reference sequence). The CDR3 sequence: CASSLVDSIRTQYF. CDR3 nucleotides: TGTGCCAGCAGCTTGGTTGACTCTATCCGTACGCAGTATTTT. The variable domain in full, completed from reference TRBV5-4 and TRBJ2-3, reads ETGVTQSPTHLIKTRGQQVTLRCSSQSGHNTVSWYQQALGQGPQFIFQYYREEENGRGNFPPRFSGLQFPNYSSELNVNALELDDSALYLCASSLVDSIRTQYFGPGTRLTVL.

The V and J genes are TRBV18 and TRBJ2-2, with 7 bases aligning to TRBD1. Germline-derived CDR1 and CDR2 are KGHSH and LQKENI. This CDR3 comprises 17 residues. J was trimmed by 0 bases and V by 0 bases; bases with no gene match: 4. For the CDR3, the DNA is TGTGCCAGCTCACCACCGGGAGACAGGGCGAACACCGGGGAGCTGTTTTTT. Its translation is CASSPPGDRANTGELFF.

The chain links TRBV6-5 to TRBJ1-6; D gene unclear. This CDR3 contains 14 residues. The germline gives CDR1 MNHEY, CDR2 SVGAGI. V lost 2 bases, J lost 5 bases, and 7 bases lay in between. The CDR3: CASSYKGDNSPLHF. The CDR3 bases are TGTGCCAGCAGTTACAAGGGAGATAATTCACCCCTCCACTTT.

The chain is built from TRBV11-2 and TRBJ1-2, with 7 bases lining up with TRBD1. The CDR3 consists of 14 residues. With V trimmed by 0 bases and J by 5 bases, 3 bases remained unmatched. The germline V gene encodes CDR1 SGHAT and CDR2 FQNNGV. CDR3 sequence: CASSLDQGGYGYTF. The CDR3 DNA reads as TGTGCCAGCAGCTTAGATCAGGGGGGATATGGCTACACCTTC. The complete variable domain, with remaining parts taken from reference TRBV11-2 and TRBJ1-2, reads EAGVAQSPRYKIIEKRQSVAFWCNPISGHATLYWYQQILGQGPKLLIQFQNNGVVDDSQLPKDRFSAERLKGVDSTLKIQPAKLEDSAVYLCASSLDQGGYGYTFGSGTRLTVV.

The chain carries TRBV18 and TRBJ2-7; 12 bases are a match to TRBD1. Trimming removed 0 bases from V and 3 bases from J; junction bases left unmatched: 6. Germline lookup yields CDR1 KGHSH and CDR2 LQKENI. The CDR3 has 17 residues. CDR3 sequence: CASSPPGTGGAGYEQYF. The CDR3 region has the DNA TGTGCCAGCTCACCACCGGGGACAGGGGGCGCCGGCTACGAGCAGTACTTC.

J is TRBJ2-3 and V is TRBV6-4, with unresolved D. Trimming pared 6 bases from V and 14 bases from J, leaving 21 bases between. The CDR3 length is 13 residues. From germline, CDR1 is MRHNA and CDR2 SNTAGT. DNA for the CDR3: TGTGCCAGCAGCGTTTCTGGGTCTTCCGTTCCGTATTTT. Amino acid sequence: CASSVSGSSVPYF.

The J gene is TRBJ2-1, the V gene TRBV5-1; 11 bases align to TRBD2. Germline V gives CDR1 SGHRS, CDR2 YFSETQ. This CDR3 has 15 amino acids. V was clipped by 5 bases and J by 5 bases; unmatched bases: 6. The chain's CDR3 is CASRSGTSGNNEQFF. In nucleotides, the CDR3 is TGCGCCAGCAGATCCGGGACTAGCGGAAACAATGAGCAGTTCTTC.

The J gene is TRBJ2-4, the V gene TRBV5-4; 14 bases are shared with TRBD2. Germline assignment: CDR1 SGHNT and CDR2 YYREEE (reference sequence). V lost 4 bases to trimming and J lost 5 bases; unmatched junction nucleotides: 5. CDR3 length equals 16 residues. The CDR3 loop is CASSKPGLAGENIQYF. The DNA for the CDR3 is TGTGCCAGCAGCAAACCGGGACTAGCGGGAGAAAACATTCAGTACTTC.

As regards this clone: Additional DNA sequences in this sample encode the identical CDR3. The rearrangement uses TRBV11-2 and TRBJ2-5; no clear D gene. This CDR3 is 11 amino acids long. Germline V gene lookup returns CDR1 SGHAT and CDR2 FQNNGV. Trimming stripped 4 bases from V and 2 bases from J, with 2 bases between. The CDR3 protein is CASSSQETQYF. CDR3 coding DNA: TGTGCCAGCAGCTCACAAGAGACCCAGTACTTC.

The rearrangement uses TRBV10-3 and TRBJ2-1, with D uncertain. Germline V gene data show CDR1 as ENHRY and CDR2 as SYGVKD. The CDR3 covers 14 residues. V lost 2 bases, J lost 3 bases, and 8 bases lay in between. The CDR3 loop is CAISEREGYNEQFF. Written as DNA, the CDR3 is TGTGCCATCAGTGAGAGGGAAGGCTACAATGAGCAGTTCTTC.

On this clone: Other nucleotide sequences in the sample specify the same CDR3. The rearrangement links TRBV5-1 to TRBJ2-3; D is unresolved. V lost 0 bases and J 3 bases, leaving 8 bases between the germline ends. The V gene's germline CDR1 is SGHRS and CDR2 YFSETQ. The CDR3 has 14 amino acids. DNA for the CDR3: TGCGCCAGCAGCTTGGGTAAGGTGACAGATACGCAGTATTTT. Encoded protein: CASSLGKVTDTQYF. The complete variable domain, with remaining parts taken from reference TRBV5-1 and TRBJ2-3, reads KAGVTQTPRYLIKTRGQQVTLSCSPISGHRSVSWYQQTPGQGLQFLFEYFSETQRNKGNFPGRFSGRQFSNSRSEMNVSTLELGDSALYLCASSLGKVTDTQYFGPGTRLTVL.

V and J are TRBV30 and TRBJ2-3; TRBD1 or TRBD2 may be the D gene (5 bases each). The length of the CDR3 is 14 residues. Trimming shortened V by 2 bases and J by 4 bases, and 13 bases separated the two germline ends. Germline V CDR1 and CDR2: GTSNPN, SVGIG (reference sequence). The CDR3: CAWSFGASSDTQYF. The CDR3 DNA is TGTGCCTGGAGTTTTGGGGCTAGCTCAGATACGCAGTATTTT.

This rearrangement joins TRBV19 to TRBJ1-2, with 8 bases identical to TRBD1. V trimming: 5 bases; J trimming: 3 bases; junction bases outside the gene matches: 2. The CDR3 spans 13 residues. From germline, CDR1 is LNHDA and CDR2 SQIVND (reference sequence). As DNA, the CDR3 is TGTGCCAGTAGTGGGACAGGATACTATGGCTACACCTTC. This gives the protein CASSGTGYYGYTF.

A remark on this clone: This specimen includes other DNA sequences encoding the same CDR3. The V gene is TRBV27, the J gene TRBJ1-5; D perhaps matches TRBD1 (5 bases). The CDR3 is 15 amino acids. The germline V and J ends were trimmed by 3 bases and 2 bases, with 11 bases remaining between them. The germline V gene has CDR1 MNHEY and CDR2 SMNVEV (reference sequence). Here the CDR3 DNA reads TGTGCCAGCAGTTTGTGGGGCCGGGGCAATCAGCCCCAGCATTTT. This codes for CASSLWGRGNQPQHF.

Notes on this clone: The same CDR3 also results from other DNA sequences found in this sample. J is TRBJ1-6 and V is TRBV10-3, with D possibly being TRBD1 (6 bases). Trimming removed 0 bases from V and 1 base from J, with 7 bases in between. Germline V gives CDR1 ENHRY, CDR2 SYGVKD. CDR3 length equals 16 residues. CDR3 sequence (DNA): TGTGCCATCAGTGAGTCAGGGGGTTCCTATAATTCACCCCTCCACTTT. Amino acids: CAISESGGSYNSPLHF.

V and J are TRBV19 and TRBJ1-5; no clear D gene. Germline V CDR1 and CDR2: LNHDA, SQIVND (reference sequence). The CDR3 is made up of 15 amino acids. V lost 3 bases and J lost 0, with 9 bases in between. The DNA for the CDR3 is TGTGCCAGTAGTATCCCCAGTTATAGCAATCAGCCCCAGCATTTT. The encoded protein is CASSIPSYSNQPQHF.

As to this clone: Other DNA sequences in this sample translate to the same CDR3. V is TRBV9 and J is TRBJ2-7, with D perhaps TRBD1 (5 bases). Deletions cut 2 bases from V and 5 bases from J, with 11 bases between. Germline V gene lookup returns CDR1 SGDLS and CDR2 YYNGEE. The CDR3 totals 13 residues. CDR3 protein: CASSVAGLDEQYF. The CDR3 bases are TGTGCCAGCAGCGTCGCAGGGCTAGACGAGCAGTACTTC.

The chain combines TRBV7-9 with TRBJ1-2, with a possible D match to TRBD1 (5 bases). From germline, CDR1 is SEHNR and CDR2 FQNEAQ (reference sequence). Trimming shortened V by 7 bases and J by 0 bases, and 12 bases separated the two germline ends. This CDR3 has 14 amino acids. The CDR3 here is CASTRGEANYGYTF. The CDR3 DNA sequence: TGTGCCAGCACTCGAGGGGAAGCTAACTATGGCTACACCTTC.

The chain joins TRBV5-4 to TRBJ2-7, with a tentative D call TRBD1 (6 bases). The CDR3 spans 14 residues. The V gene's germline CDR1 is SGHNT and CDR2 YYREEE (reference sequence). V lost 0 bases and J lost 3, with 10 bases in between. CDR3 residues: CASSLGTANYEQYF. CDR3 nucleotides: TGTGCCAGCAGCTTGGGGACAGCTAACTACGAGCAGTACTTC. The variable domain in full, completed from reference TRBV5-4 and TRBJ2-7, reads ETGVTQSPTHLIKTRGQQVTLRCSSQSGHNTVSWYQQALGQGPQFIFQYYREEENGRGNFPPRFSGLQFPNYSSELNVNALELDDSALYLCASSLGTANYEQYFGPGTRLTVT.

The gene calls are TRBV5-8 and TRBJ1-1; D is ambiguous. Germline V gene lookup returns CDR1 SGHTS and CDR2 YDEGEE. There are 15 residues in the CDR3. Trimming stripped 0 bases from V and 0 bases from J, with 9 bases between. The CDR3 region has the DNA TGTGCCAGCAGCTTGGCCGGGGTGCTGAACACTGAAGCTTTCTTT. This gives the protein CASSLAGVLNTEAFF.

This chain links TRBV21-1 with TRBJ1-5. TRBV21-1 counts as a pseudogene. This CDR3 is built from 14 residues. This CDR3 is CASSKVRGKQPQHF. As DNA, the CDR3 is TGTGCCAGCAGCAAAGTTCGAGGGAAACAGCCCCAGCATTTT.

The chain recombines TRBV6-5 with TRBJ1-1; D is unclear. The V end lost 4 bases, the J end lost 1 base, and 13 bases lay between the germline ends. CDR1 and CDR2 from the germline V gene are MNHEY and SVGAGI. CDR3 size: 15 residues. DNA for the CDR3: TGTGCCAGCAGTTCCGGATCCACGAGGAACACTGAAGCTTTCTTT. The encoded protein is CASSSGSTRNTEAFF.

In this sample, this clone turned up a few times. The same CDR3 can be traced to other DNA sequences in this sample. This chain joins TRBV5-1 and TRBJ2-1; no clear D. The CDR3 loop spans 14 amino acids. Germline values: CDR1 SGHRS, CDR2 YFSETQ. Trimming stripped 0 bases from V and 0 bases from J, with 4 bases between. CDR3 amino acids: CASSLGGSYNEQFF. CDR3 in DNA: TGCGCCAGCAGCTTGGGGGGCTCCTACAATGAGCAGTTCTTC. The full variable domain, its missing parts supplied by reference TRBV5-1 and TRBJ2-1, is KAGVTQTPRYLIKTRGQQVTLSCSPISGHRSVSWYQQTPGQGLQFLFEYFSETQRNKGNFPGRFSGRQFSNSRSEMNVSTLELGDSALYLCASSLGGSYNEQFFGPGTRLTVL.

The chain combines TRBV5-1 with TRBJ2-7; D is unresolved. V gave up 0 bases and J gave up 7 bases, with 14 bases separating them. CDR3 length: 14 amino acids. The V gene's germline CDR1 is SGHRS and CDR2 YFSETQ. CDR3 bases: TGCGCCAGCAGCTTGGGGACGCCTCCCTTGGAGCAGTACTTC. This sequence encodes CASSLGTPPLEQYF.

The V and J genes are TRBV4-1 and TRBJ2-3, with 7 bases lining up with TRBD2. Unmatched junction bases numbered 7, after V lost 4 bases and J lost 0 bases. The CDR3 totals 16 residues. Germline V gives CDR1 MGHRA, CDR2 YSYEKL. In DNA, the CDR3 is TGCGCCAGCAGCCCGGTAGCTAGCGGAAGCACAGATACGCAGTATTTT. Protein sequence: CASSPVASGSTDTQYF.

J is TRBJ1-6 and V is TRBV6-6; D gene ambiguous. The CDR3 contains 12 residues. Trimming left V 5 bases short and J 5 bases short, with 4 bases between. CDR1 MNHNY and CDR2 SVGAGI come from the germline V gene (reference sequence). The CDR3 sequence is CASSHNNSPLHF. The CDR3 coding sequence is TGTGCCAGCAGTCATAATAATTCACCCCTCCACTTT.

The chain employs TRBV18 and TRBJ2-1, with TRBD2 as a possible D gene (6 bases). The germline V gene has CDR1 KGHSH and CDR2 LQKENI. This CDR3 has 13 amino acids. V was trimmed by 4 bases and J by 6 bases, leaving 10 bases between them. Here the CDR3 reads CASSRDSLNEQFF. The CDR3 DNA reads as TGTGCCAGCTCACGGGACTCGCTCAATGAGCAGTTCTTC.

The chain is built from TRBV10-1 and TRBJ1-1; a weak D match, TRBD1 (5 bases). The CDR3 sequence is 13 residues long. Per the germline V gene, CDR1 is WNHNN and CDR2 is SYGVQD (reference sequence). V lost 4 bases and J lost 6, with 12 bases in between. In DNA form, the CDR3 reads TGCGCCAGCAGTGGCATGGACACCCCTGAAGCTTTCTTT. Translated, it gives CASSGMDTPEAFF.

The J gene is TRBJ2-7, the V gene TRBV5-1, with a possible D match to TRBD2 (5 bases). Germline CDR1 and CDR2: SGHRS and YFSETQ. This CDR3 contains 14 residues. V lost 4 bases, J lost 1 base, and 12 bases lay in between. The CDR3 is CASSPRTPSYEQYF. DNA of the CDR3: TGCGCCAGCAGCCCTCGGACTCCTTCCTACGAGCAGTACTTC.

The chain is built from TRBV18 and TRBJ2-7, with D possibly being TRBD1 or TRBD2 (5 bases each). The CDR3 spans 15 residues. Germline assignment: CDR1 KGHSH and CDR2 LQKENI. Trimming took off 3 bases at V and 4 bases at J, with 16 bases between the two ends. CDR3 nucleotides: TGTGCCAGCTCACCGAGTCTGGGGGATTCTTACGAGCAGTACTTC. This gives the protein CASSPSLGDSYEQYF.

The CDR3 loop is CASSPGQGATNEKLFF. CDR3 nucleotides: TGTGCCAGCAGCCCCGGACAGGGGGCAACTAATGAAAAACTGTTTTTT. The chain is built from TRBV7-2 and TRBJ1-4, with 10 bases identical to TRBD1. This CDR3 has 16 residues. After removal of 5 bases from V and 0 bases from J, the junction contained 3 bases not matched to a gene. The germline gives CDR1 SGHTA, CDR2 FQGNSA. Complete variable domain (other parts from reference TRBV7-2 and TRBJ1-4): GAGVSQSPSNKVTEKGKDVELRCDPISGHTALYWYRQSLGQGLEFLIYFQGNSAPDKSGLPSDRFSAERTGGSVSTLTIQRTQQEDSAVYLCASSPGQGATNEKLFFGSGTQLSVL.